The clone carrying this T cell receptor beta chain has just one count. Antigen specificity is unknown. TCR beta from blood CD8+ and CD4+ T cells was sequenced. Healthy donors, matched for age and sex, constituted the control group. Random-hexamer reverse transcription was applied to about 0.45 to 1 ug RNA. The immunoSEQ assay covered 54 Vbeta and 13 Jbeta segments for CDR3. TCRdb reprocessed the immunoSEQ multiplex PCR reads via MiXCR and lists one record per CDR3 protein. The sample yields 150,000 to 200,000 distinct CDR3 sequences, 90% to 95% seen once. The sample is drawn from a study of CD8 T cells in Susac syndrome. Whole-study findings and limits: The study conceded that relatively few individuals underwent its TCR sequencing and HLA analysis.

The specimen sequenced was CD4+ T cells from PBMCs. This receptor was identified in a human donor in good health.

The CDR3 nucleotides read TGTGCCAGTTGCCCCCCTTCTCAGCCCCAGCATTTT. Translating gives CASCPPSQPQHF. The V gene is TRBV3-1, the J gene TRBJ1-5; no reliable D call. CDR3 size: 12 residues. Germline loops: CDR1 LGHDT, CDR2 YNNKEL (reference sequence). The ends were cut back, 9 bases at V and 6 bases at J, with 12 bases in the middle. Supplemented by reference TRBV3-1 and TRBJ1-5, the full variable domain reads DTAVSQTPKYLVTQMGNDKSIKCEQNLGHDTMYWYKQDSKKFLKIMFSYNNKELIINETVPNRFSPKSPDKAHLNLHINSLELGDSAVYFCASCPPSQPQHFGDGTRLSIL.